These T cell receptor beta chains were read from a single sample in a study of blood T cell repertoires in COVID-19. Data came from immunoSEQ multiplex PCR; TCRdb stores just in-frame clones and leaves some out. Of about 250,000 clones listed, over 75% are singletons. Sequenced: peripheral blood. Receptors were obtained from a human donor with COVID-19, enrolled during active disease. The donor label of this sample is uncertain. Each CDR3 is given with its conserved first and last residue. A D gene is named only where the DNA matches it firmly. The listing skips clone size in some rows; elsewhere it reads once, few, many or a size class.

.	.	TRBV5-6	TRBJ2-2	CASSFGVSGELFF	TGTGCCAGCAGCTTCGGGGTTAGCGGGGAGCTGTTTTTT
.	.	TRBV5-4	TRBJ1-6	CASSLRGVYSPLHF	TGTGCCAGCAGCTTGAGGGGTGTGTATTCACCCCTCCACTTT
.	.	TRBV18	TRBJ2-3	CASSPSLSTAQYF	TGTGCCAGCTCACCATCCCTGAGCACGGCGCAGTATTTT
.	TRBD1	TRBV7-2	TRBJ1-4	CASSLDRGNEKLFF	TGTGCCAGCAGCTTGGACAGGGGAAATGAAAAACTGTTTTTT
few	TRBD1	TRBV25-1	TRBJ1-6	CASSLQTGGAYNSPLHF	TGTGCCAGCAGTCTGCAGACAGGGGGCGCGTATAATTCACCCCTCCACTTT
once	TRBD2	TRBV18	TRBJ2-7	CASSPRGGDEQYF	TGTGCCAGCTCACCACGGGGGGGTGACGAGCAGTACTTC
few	TRBD2	TRBV10-1	TRBJ2-3	CASSDSGRARDTQYF	TGCGCCAGCAGTGATAGCGGGAGGGCCAGAGATACGCAGTATTTT
.	TRBD1	TRBV7-9	TRBJ1-1	CASSSGTGGLSTEAFF	TGTGCCAGCAGCTCGGGGACAGGGGGCTTGAGCACTGAAGCTTTCTTT
few	.	TRBV27	TRBJ1-5	CASSFTVNQPQHF	TGTGCCAGCAGTTTTACGGTCAATCAGCCCCAGCATTTT
.	TRBD1	TRBV25-1	TRBJ1-5	CASSDPRQGSNQPQHF	TGTGCCAGCAGTGATCCCCGACAGGGAAGCAATCAGCCCCAGCATTTT
once	TRBD2	TRBV11-2	TRBJ2-1	CASSLQLAGVFSNEQFF	TGTGCCAGCAGCTTGCAGTTAGCGGGAGTATTCTCCAATGAGCAGTTCTTC
.	TRBD2	TRBV29-1	TRBJ2-1	CSEGSGSSRNEQFF	TGCAGCGAGGGTAGCGGGAGCTCGCGGAATGAGCAGTTCTTC
.	TRBD2	TRBV15	TRBJ2-5	CATSRSGREEETQYF	TGTGCCACCAGTCGTAGCGGGAGGGAAGAAGAGACCCAGTACTTC
.	.	TRBV6-5	TRBJ1-4	CASSYLATNEKLFF	TGTGCCAGCAGTTATTTAGCAACTAATGAAAAACTGTTTTTT
.	.	TRBV6-5	TRBJ1-4	CASTRGPGANEKLFF	TGTGCCAGCACCCGAGGACCGGGGGCTAATGAAAAACTGTTTTTT
.	TRBD2	TRBV29-1	TRBJ2-7	CSVDSLAGEQYF	TGCAGCGTTGATTCACTAGCGGGCGAGCAGTACTTC
.	TRBD1	TRBV11-3	TRBJ2-3	CASSLGQGVDTQYF	TGTGCCAGCAGCCTCGGACAGGGGGTCGATACGCAGTATTTT
few	.	TRBV29-1	TRBJ2-5	CSSRDGQETQYF	TGCAGCTCGCGGGACGGCCAAGAGACCCAGTACTTC
.	.	TRBV15	TRBJ1-2	CATSSMDSIYGYTF	TGTGCCACCAGCAGCATGGACAGCATCTATGGCTACACCTTC
.	TRBD2	TRBV7-3	TRBJ2-1	CASSSTSGRPRYYNEQFF	TGTGCCAGCAGTTCGACTAGCGGGAGGCCACGCTACTACAATGAGCAGTTCTTC
.	.	TRBV11-2	TRBJ2-1	CASSPTFENNEQFF	TGTGCCAGCAGCCCTACCTTTGAAAACAATGAGCAGTTCTTC
.	.	TRBV7-8	TRBJ2-1	CASSFRLEQFF	TGTGCCAGCAGCTTTCGTCTTGAGCAGTTCTTC
.	.	TRBV4-3	TRBJ1-2	CASSPTASYGYTF	TGCGCCAGCAGCCCGACAGCTAGCTATGGCTACACCTTC
.	TRBD2	TRBV2	TRBJ2-7	CASSELAETFYEQYF	TGTGCCAGCAGTGAACTAGCGGAGACCTTCTACGAGCAGTACTTC
.	TRBD1	TRBV30	TRBJ1-2	CAWSPFGTGGGYTF	TGTGCCTGGAGTCCCTTCGGGACAGGGGGAGGCTACACCTTC
.	.	TRBV28	TRBJ1-6	CASKIDQGSSSPLHF	TGTGCCAGCAAAATCGATCAGGGGTCTAGTTCACCCCTCCACTTT
.	TRBD2	TRBV2	TRBJ2-3	CASSEALAGADTQYF	TGTGCCAGCAGTGAGGCACTAGCGGGAGCAGATACGCAGTATTTT
.	TRBD2	TRBV28	TRBJ2-1	CASSPLAGVSREQFF	TGTGCCAGCAGTCCCCTAGCGGGAGTCTCTCGCGAGCAGTTCTTC
.	.	TRBV19	TRBJ2-1	CASSPEGVATYNEQFF	TGTGCCAGTAGTCCCGAGGGGGTAGCGACCTACAATGAGCAGTTCTTC
.	TRBD2	TRBV3-1/TRBV3-2	TRBJ2-1	CASSQDAAGGTYTEQFF	TGTGCCAGCAGCCAAGATGCAGCGGGAGGTACCTACACTGAGCAGTTCTTC
.	TRBD1	TRBV29-1	TRBJ1-2	CSVGQGADYGYTF	TGCAGCGTTGGGCAGGGGGCCGACTATGGCTACACCTTC
.	TRBD1	TRBV4-1	TRBJ1-1	CASKRTGETEAFF	TGCGCCAGCAAGCGGACAGGGGAGACTGAAGCTTTCTTT
.	TRBD2	TRBV28	TRBJ2-7	CASRRGALYEQYF	TGTGCCAGCAGGCGGGGGGCCCTCTACGAGCAGTACTTC
.	TRBD1	TRBV30	TRBJ1-2	CAWGQGDYGYTF	TGTGCCTGGGGACAGGGTGACTATGGCTACACCTTC
.	.	TRBV21-1	TRBJ2-7	CATPGGAGGYEQYF	TGTGCCACCCCAGGAGGCGCAGGGGGTTACGAGCAGTACTTC
.	.	TRBV27	TRBJ2-5	CASSLFGAGVETQYF	TGTGCCAGCAGTTTATTCGGGGCAGGGGTAGAGACCCAGTACTTC
few	TRBD2	TRBV4-1	TRBJ2-1	CASSQSLGLAGLYSDEQFF	TGCGCCAGCAGCCAAAGTCTCGGACTAGCGGGATTATACAGTGATGAGCAGTTCTTC
.	TRBD1	TRBV6-2/TRBV6-3	TRBJ1-1	CASRPRTGPNTEAFF	TGTGCCAGCAGACCTCGGACAGGTCCGAACACTGAAGCTTTCTTT
once	.	TRBV11-2	TRBJ2-5	CASSLRGFMLAGETQYF	TGTGCCAGCAGCTTAAGGGGTTTTATGCTCGCTGGGGAGACCCAGTACTTC
.	.	TRBV30	TRBJ1-2	CAWSVPGREENYGYTF	TGTGCCTGGAGTGTACCTGGCCGCGAGGAGAACTATGGCTACACCTTC
.	.	TRBV5-6	TRBJ1-2	CASSLFRESLVFQGYGYTF	TGTGCCAGCAGCTTGTTTAGGGAATCGCTAGTTTTTCAGGGCTATGGCTACACCTTC
.	.	TRBV6-5	TRBJ1-2	CASSRGTRGYTF	TGTGCCAGCAGCAGGGGTACGAGGGGCTACACCTTC
.	.	TRBV2	TRBJ1-1	CASRPDLYQGTEAFF	TGTGCCAGCAGGCCCGATTTGTATCAGGGGACTGAAGCTTTCTTT
.	TRBD2	TRBV7-2	TRBJ2-1	CASSSPSGSNEQFF	TGTGCCAGCAGCTCCCCTAGCGGGAGCAATGAGCAGTTCTTC
few	.	TRBV30	TRBJ1-3	CAWSWGESSGNTIYF	TGTGCCTGGAGTTGGGGGGAGAGCTCTGGAAACACCATATATTTT
.	.	TRBV3-1/TRBV3-2	TRBJ2-1	CASRDGGRYNEQFF	TGTGCCAGCAGGGACGGGGGGCGGTACAATGAGCAGTTCTTC
.	.	TRBV18	TRBJ2-2	CASSPPRGPNTGELFF	TGTGCCAGCTCACCACCCAGGGGTCCGAACACCGGGGAGCTGTTTTTT